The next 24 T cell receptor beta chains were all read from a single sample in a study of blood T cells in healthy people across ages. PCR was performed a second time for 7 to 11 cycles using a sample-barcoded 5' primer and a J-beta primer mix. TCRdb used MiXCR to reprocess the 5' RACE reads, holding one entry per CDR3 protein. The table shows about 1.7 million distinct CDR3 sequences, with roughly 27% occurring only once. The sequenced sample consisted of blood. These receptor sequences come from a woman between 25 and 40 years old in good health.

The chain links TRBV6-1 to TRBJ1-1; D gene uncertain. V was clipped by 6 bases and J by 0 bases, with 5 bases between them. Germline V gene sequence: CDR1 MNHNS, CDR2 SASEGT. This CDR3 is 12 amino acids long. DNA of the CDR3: TGTGCCAGCAGGGCTGTGAACACTGAAGCTTTCTTT. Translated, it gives CASRAVNTEAFF.

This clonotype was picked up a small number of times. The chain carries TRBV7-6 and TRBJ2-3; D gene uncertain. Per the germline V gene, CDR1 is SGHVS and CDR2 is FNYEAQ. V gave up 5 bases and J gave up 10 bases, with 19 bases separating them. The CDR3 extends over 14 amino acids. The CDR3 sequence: CASSPVVLAQPQYF. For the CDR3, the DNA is TGTGCCAGCAGCCCCGTTGTCTTAGCACAGCCGCAGTATTTT.

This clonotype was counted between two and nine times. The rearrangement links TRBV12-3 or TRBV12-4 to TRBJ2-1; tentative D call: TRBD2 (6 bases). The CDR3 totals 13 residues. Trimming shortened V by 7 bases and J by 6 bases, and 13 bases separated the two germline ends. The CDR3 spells CASTGGAPNEQFF. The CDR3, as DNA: TGTGCCAGCACCGGCGGGGCCCCCAATGAGCAGTTCTTC.

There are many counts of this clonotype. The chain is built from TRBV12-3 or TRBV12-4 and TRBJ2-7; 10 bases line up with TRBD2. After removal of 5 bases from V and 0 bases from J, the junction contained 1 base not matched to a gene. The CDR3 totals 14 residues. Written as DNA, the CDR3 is TGTGCCAGCAGTGGACTAGCGGTCTCCTACGAGCAGTACTTC. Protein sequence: CASSGLAVSYEQYF.

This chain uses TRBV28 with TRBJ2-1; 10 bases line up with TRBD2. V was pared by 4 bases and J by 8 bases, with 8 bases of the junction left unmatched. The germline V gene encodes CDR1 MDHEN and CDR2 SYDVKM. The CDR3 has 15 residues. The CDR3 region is CASSSRAGGLDEQFF. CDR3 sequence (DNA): TGTGCCAGCAGTTCCCGAGCGGGGGGGCTTGATGAGCAGTTCTTC.

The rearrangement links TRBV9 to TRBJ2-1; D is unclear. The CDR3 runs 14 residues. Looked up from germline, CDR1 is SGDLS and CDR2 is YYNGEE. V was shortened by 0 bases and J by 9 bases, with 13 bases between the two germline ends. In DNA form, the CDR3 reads TGTGCCAGCAGCGTAGATTTACAATTCAGTGAGCAGTTCTTC. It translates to CASSVDLQFSEQFF.

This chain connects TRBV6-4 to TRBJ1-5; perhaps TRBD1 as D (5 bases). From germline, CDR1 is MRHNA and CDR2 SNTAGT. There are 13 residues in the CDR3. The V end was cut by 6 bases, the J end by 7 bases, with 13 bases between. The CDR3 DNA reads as TGTGCCAGCAGGTACGCGGGGGACCAGCCCCAGCATTTT. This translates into CASRYAGDQPQHF.

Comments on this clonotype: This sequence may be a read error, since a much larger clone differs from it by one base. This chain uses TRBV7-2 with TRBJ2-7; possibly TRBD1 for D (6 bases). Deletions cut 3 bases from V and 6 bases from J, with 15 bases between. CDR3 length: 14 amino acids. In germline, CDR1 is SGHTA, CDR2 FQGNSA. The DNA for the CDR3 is TGTGCCAGCAGCTTTCGGACAGAACGAAGCGAGCAGTACTTC. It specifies CASSFRTERSEQYF.

CDR3 DNA: TGTGCCAGCAGTCCACTAGCGGCCCACGAGCAGTACTTC. The encoded protein is CASSPLAAHEQYF. The rearrangement joins TRBV7-2 to TRBJ2-7; 8 positions agree with TRBD2. Germline assignment: CDR1 SGHTA and CDR2 FQGNSA. V shed 6 bases, J shed 5 bases, and the junction held 6 bases outside the gene matches. The CDR3 contains 13 residues.

The DNA of the CDR3 is TGTGCCAGCAGCTTGCGGAGTTCTAGCACAGATACGCAGTATTTT. Protein: CASSLRSSSTDTQYF. The chain carries TRBV7-9 and TRBJ2-3, with D unresolved. The germline V gene encodes CDR1 SEHNR and CDR2 FQNEAQ (reference sequence). The CDR3 loop spans 15 amino acids. V was shortened by 3 bases and J by 0 bases, with 10 bases between the two germline ends.

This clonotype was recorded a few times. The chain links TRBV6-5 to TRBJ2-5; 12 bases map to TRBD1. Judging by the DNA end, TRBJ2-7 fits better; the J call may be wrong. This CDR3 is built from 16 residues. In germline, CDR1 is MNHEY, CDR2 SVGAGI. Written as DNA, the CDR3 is TGTGCCAGCAGTTACTCAGGGGACAGGGGGCCCTTCGAGCAGTACTTC. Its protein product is CASSYSGDRGPFEQYF.

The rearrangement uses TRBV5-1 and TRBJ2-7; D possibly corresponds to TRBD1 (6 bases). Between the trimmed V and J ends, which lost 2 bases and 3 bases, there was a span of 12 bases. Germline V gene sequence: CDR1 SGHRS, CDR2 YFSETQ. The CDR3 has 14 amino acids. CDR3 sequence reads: CASSFQGSHYEQYF. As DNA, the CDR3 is TGCGCCAGCAGCTTTCAGGGGTCCCACTACGAGCAGTACTTC.

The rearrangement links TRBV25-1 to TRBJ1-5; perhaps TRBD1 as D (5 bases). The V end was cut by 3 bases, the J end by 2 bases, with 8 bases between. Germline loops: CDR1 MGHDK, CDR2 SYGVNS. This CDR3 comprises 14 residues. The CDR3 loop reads CASSDLGRNQPQHF. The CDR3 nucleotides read TGTGCCAGCAGTGATTTGGGACGCAATCAGCCCCAGCATTTT.

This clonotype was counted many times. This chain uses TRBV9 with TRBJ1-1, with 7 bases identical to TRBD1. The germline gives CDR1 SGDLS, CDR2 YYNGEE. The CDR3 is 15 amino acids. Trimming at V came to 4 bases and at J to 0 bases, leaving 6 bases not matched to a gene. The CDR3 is CASSPRQGMNTEAFF. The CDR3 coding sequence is TGTGCCAGCAGCCCCCGACAGGGAATGAACACTGAAGCTTTCTTT.

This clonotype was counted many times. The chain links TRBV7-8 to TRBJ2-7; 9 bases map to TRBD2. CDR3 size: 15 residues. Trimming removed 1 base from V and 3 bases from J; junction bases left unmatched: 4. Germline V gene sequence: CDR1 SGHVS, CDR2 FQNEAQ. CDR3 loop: CASSLGTSVDYEQYF. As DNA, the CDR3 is TGTGCCAGCAGCTTAGGGACTAGCGTTGACTACGAGCAGTACTTC.

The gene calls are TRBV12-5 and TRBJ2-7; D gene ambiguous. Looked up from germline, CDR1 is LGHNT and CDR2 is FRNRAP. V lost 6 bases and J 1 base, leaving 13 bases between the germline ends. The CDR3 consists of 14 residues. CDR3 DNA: TGTGCTAGTGGCGACGGTGGGATATCCTACGAGCAGTACTTC. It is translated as CASGDGGISYEQYF.

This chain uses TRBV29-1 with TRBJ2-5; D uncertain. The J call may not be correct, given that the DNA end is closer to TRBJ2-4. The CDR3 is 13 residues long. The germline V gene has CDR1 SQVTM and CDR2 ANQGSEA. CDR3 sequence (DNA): TGCAGCGTTGGGACGTCTACAATAAACATTCAGTACTTC. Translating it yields CSVGTSTINIQYF.

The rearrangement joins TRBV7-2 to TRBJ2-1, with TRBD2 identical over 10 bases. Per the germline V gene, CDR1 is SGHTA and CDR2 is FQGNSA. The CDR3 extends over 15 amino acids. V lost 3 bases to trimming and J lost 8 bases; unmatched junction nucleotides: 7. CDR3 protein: CASSFTSGNWDEQFF. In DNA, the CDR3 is TGTGCCAGCAGCTTCACTAGCGGGAATTGGGATGAGCAGTTCTTC. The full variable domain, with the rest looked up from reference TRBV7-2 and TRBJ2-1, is GAGVSQSPSNKVTEKGKDVELRCDPISGHTALYWYRQSLGQGLEFLIYFQGNSAPDKSGLPSDRFSAERTGGSVSTLTIQRTQQEDSAVYLCASSFTSGNWDEQFFGPGTRLTVL.

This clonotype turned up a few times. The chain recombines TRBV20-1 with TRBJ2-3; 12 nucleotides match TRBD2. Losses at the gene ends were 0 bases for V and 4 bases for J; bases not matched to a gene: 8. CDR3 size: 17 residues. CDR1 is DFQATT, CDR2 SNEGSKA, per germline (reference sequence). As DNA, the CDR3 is TGCAGTGCTAGAGATCCTAGCGGGAGGGCCAGGGCAGATACGCAGTATTTT. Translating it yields CSARDPSGRARADTQYF.

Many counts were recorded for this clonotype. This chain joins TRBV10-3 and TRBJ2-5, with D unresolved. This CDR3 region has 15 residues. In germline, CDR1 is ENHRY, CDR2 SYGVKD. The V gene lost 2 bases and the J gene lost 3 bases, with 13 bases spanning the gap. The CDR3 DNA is TGTGCCATCAGTGAGAGGTTGCAGGAGAAAGAGACCCAGTACTTC. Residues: CAISERLQEKETQYF.

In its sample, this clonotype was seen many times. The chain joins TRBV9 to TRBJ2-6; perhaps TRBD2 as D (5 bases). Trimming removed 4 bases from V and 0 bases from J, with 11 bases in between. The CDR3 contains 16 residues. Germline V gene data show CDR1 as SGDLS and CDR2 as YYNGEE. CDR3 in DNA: TGTGCCAGCAGCCGGGGAGATTTCTCTGGGGCCAACGTCCTGACTTTC. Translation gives CASSRGDFSGANVLTF.

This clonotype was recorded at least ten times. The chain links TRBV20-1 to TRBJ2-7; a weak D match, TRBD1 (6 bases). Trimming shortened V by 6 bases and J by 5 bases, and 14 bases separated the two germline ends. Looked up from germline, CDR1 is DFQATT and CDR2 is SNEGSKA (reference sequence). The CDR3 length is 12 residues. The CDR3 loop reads CSATGSGDEQYF. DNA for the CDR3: TGCAGTGCAACAGGGTCAGGGGACGAGCAGTACTTC.

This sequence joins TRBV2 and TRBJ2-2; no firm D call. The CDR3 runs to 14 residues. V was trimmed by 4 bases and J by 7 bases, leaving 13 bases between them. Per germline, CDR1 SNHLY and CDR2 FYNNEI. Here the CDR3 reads CASSASSLSGELFF. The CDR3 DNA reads TGTGCCAGCAGTGCCTCGTCCCTGAGCGGGGAGCTGTTTTTT.

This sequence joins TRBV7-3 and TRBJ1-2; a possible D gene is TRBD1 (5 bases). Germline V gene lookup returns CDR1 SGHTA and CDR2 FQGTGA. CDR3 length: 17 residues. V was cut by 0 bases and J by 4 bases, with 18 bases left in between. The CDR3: CASSLTASAGAFYGYTF. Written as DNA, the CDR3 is TGTGCCAGCAGCTTAACGGCCTCTGCCGGGGCTTTCTATGGCTACACCTTC. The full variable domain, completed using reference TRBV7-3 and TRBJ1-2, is GAGVSQTPSNKVTEKGKYVELRCDPISGHTALYWYRQSLGQGPEFLIYFQGTGAADDSGLPNDRFFAVRPEGSVSTLKIQRTERGDSAVYLCASSLTASAGAFYGYTFGSGTRLTVV.